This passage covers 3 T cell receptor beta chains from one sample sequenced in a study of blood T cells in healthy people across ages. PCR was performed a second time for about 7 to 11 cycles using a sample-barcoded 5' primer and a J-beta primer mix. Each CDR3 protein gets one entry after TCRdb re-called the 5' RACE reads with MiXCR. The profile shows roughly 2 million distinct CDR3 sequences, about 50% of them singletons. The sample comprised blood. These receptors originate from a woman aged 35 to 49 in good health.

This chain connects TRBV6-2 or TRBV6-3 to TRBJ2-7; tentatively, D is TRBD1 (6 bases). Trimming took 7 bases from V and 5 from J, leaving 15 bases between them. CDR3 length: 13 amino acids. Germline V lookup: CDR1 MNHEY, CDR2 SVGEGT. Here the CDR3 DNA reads TGTGCCAGCACTGACAGGCCCCGGGACGAGCAGTACTTC. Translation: CASTDRPRDEQYF.

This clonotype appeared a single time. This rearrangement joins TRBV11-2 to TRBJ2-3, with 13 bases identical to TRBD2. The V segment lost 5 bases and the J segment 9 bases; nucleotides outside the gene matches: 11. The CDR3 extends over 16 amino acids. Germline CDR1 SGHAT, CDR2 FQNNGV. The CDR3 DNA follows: TGTGCCAGCAGCACCCTGACTAGCGGGGGGCCTCGGACGCAGTATTTT. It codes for CASSTLTSGGPRTQYF.

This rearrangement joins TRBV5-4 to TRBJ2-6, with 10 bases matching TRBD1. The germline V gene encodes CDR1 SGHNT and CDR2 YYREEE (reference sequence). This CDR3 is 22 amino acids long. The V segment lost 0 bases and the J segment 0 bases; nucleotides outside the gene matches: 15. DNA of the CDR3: TGTGCCAGCAGCTTGGCCCGCGAGACAGGGGGCAGGGGCGTCTCTGGGGCCAACGTCCTGACTTTC. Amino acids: CASSLARETGGRGVSGANVLTF. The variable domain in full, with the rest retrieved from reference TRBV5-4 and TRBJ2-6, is ETGVTQSPTHLIKTRGQQVTLRCSSQSGHNTVSWYQQALGQGPQFIFQYYREEENGRGNFPPRFSGLQFPNYSSELNVNALELDDSALYLCASSLARETGGRGVSGANVLTFGAGSRLTVL.